What follows are 28 T cell receptor beta chains derived from one specimen sequenced in a study of cytomegalovirus exposure and HLA in healthy donors. Primers included in the PCR were 60 Vbeta and 13 Jbeta primers. The table came from immunoSEQ multiplex PCR; TCRdb's copy has only in-frame clones and leaves some out. The data show 100,000 to 150,000 clones, 73% seen once. Sequenced: PBMCs. These receptors all come from a man aged 55 to 70 in good health and CMV-seropositive.

In this sample, this clone turned up a few times. The junction and the germline gene differ at one end; a read error may be behind it. The J gene is TRBJ2-7, the V gene TRBV11-2; no clear D. This CDR3 region has 11 residues. Germline CDR1 SGHAT, CDR2 FQNNGV. This CDR3 is CASSLDRFPTF. In nucleotides, the CDR3 is TGTGCCAGCAGCTTAGACAGGTTTCCCACCTTC.

J is TRBJ2-1 and V is TRBV5-1; D possibly corresponds to TRBD2 (6 bases). Germline lookup yields CDR1 SGHRS and CDR2 YFSETQ. The CDR3 contains 13 residues. Trimming took 7 bases from V and 2 from J, leaving 10 bases between them. In nucleotides, the CDR3 is TGCGCCAGCGGCGGGGAGCCCTACAATGAGCAGTTCTTC. The encoded protein is CASGGEPYNEQFF.

CDR3: CASSQQANTEAFF. The CDR3 DNA is TGTGCCAGCAGTCAACAGGCGAACACTGAAGCTTTCTTT. The gene calls are TRBV11-2 and TRBJ1-1; tentatively, D is TRBD1 (5 bases). There are 13 residues in the CDR3. Germline assignment: CDR1 SGHAT and CDR2 FQNNGV. V gave up 6 bases and J gave up 1 base, with 9 bases separating them.

The chain uses TRBV30 and TRBJ2-5, with 7 bases fitting TRBD1. V trimming: 5 bases; J trimming: 1 base; junction bases outside the gene matches: 7. This CDR3 contains 14 residues. Germline-derived CDR1 and CDR2 are GTSNPN and SVGIG (reference sequence). The CDR3 sequence: CAWGLKGAQETQYF. CDR3 nucleotides: TGTGCCTGGGGGTTAAAGGGGGCCCAAGAGACCCAGTACTTC.

The chain has TRBV30 and TRBJ2-5; 11 nucleotides line up with TRBD2. Looked up from germline, CDR1 is GTSNPN and CDR2 is SVGIG (reference sequence). V lost 5 bases and J lost 3; bases outside the gene matches: 5. This CDR3 has 14 residues. The CDR3 DNA sequence: TGTGCCTGGGGGGGACTAGCGGTAAAAGAGACCCAGTACTTC. This gives the protein CAWGGLAVKETQYF.

J is TRBJ2-6 and V is TRBV29-1; D possibly corresponds to TRBD1 (6 bases). The CDR3 has 14 residues. Trimming pared 5 bases from V and 4 bases from J, leaving 12 bases between. Germline CDR1 SQVTM, CDR2 ANQGSEA. The CDR3 DNA reads as TGCAGCGTTAAAACAGGGACCGGGGCCAACGTCCTGACTTTC. It yields the protein CSVKTGTGANVLTF. Drawing the rest from reference TRBV29-1 and TRBJ2-6, the complete variable domain is SAVISQKPSRDICQRGTSLTIQCQVDSQVTMMFWYRQQPGQSLTLIATANQGSEATYESGFVIDKFPISRPNLTFSTLTVSNMSPEDSSIYLCSVKTGTGANVLTFGAGSRLTVL.

The chain is built from TRBV6-5 and TRBJ1-4, with D possibly being TRBD1 (6 bases). The CDR3 covers 12 residues. In germline, CDR1 is MNHEY, CDR2 SVGAGI. V dropped 10 bases and J dropped 5 bases, with 11 bases sitting between them. The CDR3 region is CATQGTNEKLFF. The DNA of the CDR3 is TGTGCCACACAGGGCACAAATGAAAAACTGTTTTTT.

The rearrangement links TRBV7-9 to TRBJ1-1, with no clear D. Trimming pared 3 bases from V and 0 bases from J, leaving 5 bases between. In germline, CDR1 is SEHNR, CDR2 FQNEAQ (reference sequence). This CDR3 comprises 13 residues. This CDR3 is CASSFNMNTEAFF. CDR3 nucleotides: TGTGCCAGCAGCTTTAATATGAACACTGAAGCTTTCTTT.

The chain employs TRBV5-4 and TRBJ1-1; D might be TRBD1 (6 bases). Trimming shortened V by 0 bases and J by 3 bases, and 12 bases separated the two germline ends. Germline V gives CDR1 SGHNT, CDR2 YYREEE (reference sequence). The CDR3 has 15 residues. The CDR3 is CASSLVRQADTEAFF. CDR3 sequence (DNA): TGTGCCAGCAGCTTGGTAAGACAGGCGGACACTGAAGCTTTCTTT.

The chain recombines TRBV10-3 with TRBJ2-1, with 7 bases that match TRBD2. The germline V gene has CDR1 ENHRY and CDR2 SYGVKD. The CDR3 extends over 15 amino acids. The V gene end was trimmed by 11 bases and the J gene end by 0 bases; junction bases not matched to a gene: 10. The CDR3 bases are TGTGCCTCCATGGGGGGGGAGAGCTCCTACAATGAGCAGTTCTTC. As protein: CASMGGESSYNEQFF.

CDR3 residues: CASSFEAGDGYTF. In nucleotides, the CDR3 is TGTGCCAGCAGCTTCGAGGCGGGGGATGGCTACACCTTC. The chain joins TRBV11-2 to TRBJ1-2; weak D call: TRBD1 (5 bases). This CDR3 is built from 13 residues. Germline loops: CDR1 SGHAT, CDR2 FQNNGV. Trimming removed 3 bases from V and 6 bases from J, with 11 bases in between. Full variable domain (remainder filled in from reference TRBV11-2 and TRBJ1-2): EAGVAQSPRYKIIEKRQSVAFWCNPISGHATLYWYQQILGQGPKLLIQFQNNGVVDDSQLPKDRFSAERLKGVDSTLKIQPAKLEDSAVYLCASSFEAGDGYTFGSGTRLTVV.

This chain joins TRBV21-1 and TRBJ1-5; no check of the table's D call, TRBD1, against the DNA was made. TRBV21-1 is a pseudogene segment. The CDR3 spans 18 residues. The CDR3 sequence is CASSESVRGLRGNQPQHF. The CDR3 DNA sequence: TGTGCCAGCAGCGAATCAGTCAGGGGGCTAAGAGGCAATCAGCCCCAGCATTTT.

J is TRBJ1-2 and V is TRBV6-1, with no clear D. The V end lost 8 bases, the J end lost 5 bases, and 21 bases lay between the germline ends. The germline CDR1 and CDR2 sequences are MNHNS and SASEGT. The CDR3 loop spans 15 amino acids. CDR3 amino acids: CASVLGGEFSYGYTF. CDR3 nucleotides: TGTGCCAGCGTCTTGGGAGGTGAATTTAGTTATGGCTACACCTTC.

The chain recombines TRBV5-8 with TRBJ1-3; the D is unclear. V was pared by 0 bases and J by 0 bases, with 16 bases between. The CDR3 spans 18 residues. Germline CDR1 SGHTS, CDR2 YDEGEE. This CDR3 is CASSLVAVGRTSGNTIYF. The CDR3 nucleotides read TGTGCCAGCAGCTTGGTAGCGGTGGGCAGGACCTCTGGAAACACCATATATTTT.

The J gene is TRBJ1-5, the V gene TRBV2; TRBD1 matches at 10 bases. Germline assignment: CDR1 SNHLY and CDR2 FYNNEI. The V and J ends lost 5 bases and 7 bases, in that order; junction bases with no gene match: 26. The CDR3 covers 21 residues. The DNA for the CDR3 is TGTGCCAGCAGTATGCTTAGGATGTGGTCCGGAAGGACAGGGGGTCGACAGCCCCAGCATTTT. Its translation: CASSMLRMWSGRTGGRQPQHF.

The gene calls are TRBV29-1 and TRBJ1-2; D gene uncertain. V dropped 1 base and J dropped 8 bases, with 8 bases sitting between them. CDR3 length equals 11 residues. CDR1 is SQVTM and CDR2 is ANQGSEA in the germline V gene. The CDR3 loop is CSVEGGRGYTF. As DNA, the CDR3 is TGCAGCGTTGAAGGAGGGAGGGGCTACACCTTC.

This sequence joins TRBV28 and TRBJ1-1; tentatively, D is TRBD1 (5 bases). CDR3 length: 14 residues. V dropped 8 bases and J dropped 1 base, with 14 bases sitting between them. CDR1 is MDHEN, CDR2 SYDVKM, per germline. The CDR3, as DNA: TGTGCCAGCGGAACCCTTACAGGGAACACTGAAGCTTTCTTT. Translated: CASGTLTGNTEAFF.

This chain links TRBV5-4 with TRBJ2-3; 10 bases map to TRBD2. With V trimmed by 0 bases and J by 6 bases, 4 bases remained unmatched. Germline loops: CDR1 SGHNT, CDR2 YYREEE (reference sequence). This CDR3 has 15 residues. The CDR3 DNA sequence: TGTGCCAGCAGCTTGGTAGCGGGGGGTAAGGATACGCAGTATTTT. It yields the protein CASSLVAGGKDTQYF.

The chain is built from TRBV5-1 and TRBJ2-3; 10 nucleotides line up with TRBD1. The germline gives CDR1 SGHRS, CDR2 YFSETQ. J gave up 7 bases and V 0 bases, and 2 bases lay outside the gene matches. The CDR3 length is 14 residues. In DNA form, the CDR3 reads TGCGCCAGCAGCTTGGGGACAGGGGGTAATACGCAGTATTTT. As protein: CASSLGTGGNTQYF.

The chain is built from TRBV15 and TRBJ2-1; D call uncertain. Trimming shortened V by 3 bases and J by 0 bases, and 9 bases separated the two germline ends. CDR1 and CDR2 (germline): LNHNV, YYDKDF (reference sequence). The CDR3 extends over 15 amino acids. The CDR3 protein is CATSRSTSSYNEQFF. As DNA, the CDR3 is TGTGCCACCAGCAGGAGCACGAGCTCCTACAATGAGCAGTTCTTC.

The chain employs TRBV19 and TRBJ1-1, with 9 positions matching TRBD1. The germline V gene has CDR1 LNHDA and CDR2 SQIVND (reference sequence). Losses at the gene ends were 5 bases for V and 4 bases for J; bases not matched to a gene: 8. CDR3 length: 15 residues. CDR3 sequence (DNA): TGTGCCAGTAGTCCCGGGACAGGGTCGGCCACTGAAGCTTTCTTT. Its translation is CASSPGTGSATEAFF.

V gene TRBV2 combines with J gene TRBJ2-7, with D unclear. Germline V gene lookup returns CDR1 SNHLY and CDR2 FYNNEI. The CDR3 has 14 amino acids. Trimming took off 4 bases at V and 0 bases at J, with 10 bases between the two ends. DNA of the CDR3: TGTGCCAGCAGTGGGGCAGTTACCTCCTACGAGCAGTACTTC. Translated: CASSGAVTSYEQYF. The whole variable domain, filled in from reference TRBV2 and TRBJ2-7, reads EPEVTQTPSHQVTQMGQEVILRCVPISNHLYFYWYRQILGQKVEFLVSFYNNEISEKSEIFDDQFSVERPDGSNFTLKIRSTKLEDSAMYFCASSGAVTSYEQYFGPGTRLTVT.

This chain links TRBV4-1 with TRBJ2-7; 13 bases match TRBD2. V lost 4 bases and J lost 0; bases outside the gene matches: 6. CDR3 size: 17 residues. The germline V gene has CDR1 MGHRA and CDR2 YSYEKL. This CDR3 is CASSRGLAGVSSYEQYF. The CDR3 nucleotides are TGCGCCAGCAGCCGCGGACTAGCGGGGGTGAGCTCCTACGAGCAGTACTTC.

This chain uses TRBV5-6 with TRBJ2-3, with a weak D call TRBD1 (6 bases). The V end was cut by 1 base, the J end by 2 bases, with 11 bases between. CDR1 and CDR2 from the germline V gene are SGHDT and YYEEEE. This CDR3 is 15 amino acids long. In DNA form, the CDR3 reads TGTGCCAGCAGCTTGTTTGTGGGGGCCACAGATACGCAGTATTTT. The encoded protein is CASSLFVGATDTQYF. The full variable domain, rest sourced from reference TRBV5-6 and TRBJ2-3, is DAGVTQSPTHLIKTRGQQVTLRCSPKSGHDTVSWYQQALGQGPQFIFQYYEEEERQRGNFPDRFSGHQFPNYSSELNVNALLLGDSALYLCASSLFVGATDTQYFGPGTRLTVL.

This rearrangement joins TRBV6-5 to TRBJ1-5; D is possibly TRBD1 (6 bases). V lost 6 bases to trimming and J lost 4 bases, with 10 bases between them. The germline V gene encodes CDR1 MNHEY and CDR2 SVGAGI. The CDR3 totals 13 residues. The CDR3 sequence: CASRGQQNQPQHF. CDR3 DNA sequence: TGTGCCAGCAGGGGACAACAAAATCAGCCCCAGCATTTT.

The rearrangement uses TRBV5-1 and TRBJ1-6, with 7 bases matching TRBD1. The junction had 8 bases not matched to a gene; V was cut back by 4 bases and J by 7 bases. The CDR3 runs to 15 residues. CDR1 and CDR2 from the germline V gene are SGHRS and YFSETQ. This CDR3 is CASSLGTEPNSPLHF. DNA for the CDR3: TGCGCCAGCAGCCTCGGGACAGAACCCAATTCACCCCTCCACTTT.

The chain employs TRBV11-2 and TRBJ2-2; tentative D call: TRBD1 (5 bases). CDR3 length equals 14 residues. Germline V gene data show CDR1 as SGHAT and CDR2 as FQNNGV. The V gene lost 1 base and the J gene lost 3 bases, with 6 bases spanning the gap. CDR3 sequence (DNA): TGTGCCAGCAGCTTAGCAGGGTACACCGGGGAGCTGTTTTTT. It yields the protein CASSLAGYTGELFF.

This sequence joins TRBV7-9 and TRBJ2-3, with 9 positions matching TRBD1. The CDR3 is 16 amino acids. Germline CDR1 and CDR2: SEHNR and FQNEAQ (reference sequence). J lost 5 bases, V lost 6 bases, and 12 bases had no gene match. The CDR3 bases are TGTGCCAGCAGTGGAAACGACAGGGGGATGAGAGATACGCAGTATTTT. Protein: CASSGNDRGMRDTQYF.